This TCR beta chain was observed in a study of CD4 T cells in relation to SARS-CoV-2 and coronaviruses. Comments on this clone: Its antigen is not known.

CD4+ T cells from unexposed donors were obtained before the COVID-19 pandemic (2011-2018). The cells were cultured for 9 to 11 days before CD4+ T cells were isolated. There are 15 residues in the CDR3. V lost 1 base and J lost 8, with 14 bases in between. The germline CDR1 and CDR2 sequences are MNHEY and SVGAGI. The repertoire was sequenced with immunoSEQ multiplex PCR; TCRdb's copy has only in-frame clones and lacks some. Of about 26,000 clones detected, about 76% appear once; the ten largest clones hold 10%. The sequence came from a human donor in good health. V is TRBV6-5 and J is TRBJ1-4; unclear D gene. Material for sequencing was CD4+ T cells from PBMCs, cultured in vitro. This CDR3 reads CASSYLGGADEKLFF. DNA of the CDR3: TGTGCCAGCAGTTACTTAGGCGGAGCAGACGAAAAACTGTTTTTT.